This TCR beta chain was obtained from a study of shared clonotypes between healthy human individuals. This clone has only one observation. Method: immunoSEQ multiplex PCR; TCRdb's copy keeps in-frame clones and lacks some. The sample has 800,000 or so clones, 96% seen once. This CDR3 is built from 12 residues. Trimming took off 5 bases at V and 7 bases at J, with 9 bases between the two ends. Germline CDR1 and CDR2: SGHVS and FNYEAQ. Naive CD8 cells comprised CD45RO-negative, CCR7-positively selected cells, excluding terminally differentiated effector memory CD45RA+ cells. The clonotype originates from a man younger than 45 in good health. Sequenced sample: naive CD8+ T cells sorted from blood. The genes are TRBV7-6 and TRBJ2-1, with a weak D call TRBD2 (6 bases). The CDR3 bases are TGTGCCAGCAGCCACCTAGCGAATGAGCAGTTCTTC. This codes for CASSHLANEQFF.